This TCR beta chain was identified in a study of T cells in Graves' hyperthyroidism and ophthalmopathy. The CDR3 spans 13 residues. V lost 3 bases and J 7 bases, leaving 9 bases between the germline ends. CDR1 is LNHDA and CDR2 is SQIVND in the germline V gene (reference sequence). In its sample, this clonotype was seen many times. RNA transcripts served as the template for amplifying TCR beta CDR3 regions. TCR CDR3 underwent first-round RT-PCR with the HTBI primer set. TCRdb re-called the multiplex PCR reads through MiXCR, storing one row per CDR3 protein. The sample holds about 99,000 distinct CDR3 sequences, about 50% seen once. Any patient presenting with uncontrolled infection, other autoimmune disease, pregnancy or lactation was left out.

The chain joins TRBV19 to TRBJ2-2; the D is unclear. The receptor comes from a middle-aged man with Graves' hyperthyroidism. Sequenced input: blood. The CDR3 is CASSMKAIGELFF. The CDR3 DNA reads as TGTGCCAGTAGTATGAAGGCCATCGGGGAGCTGTTTTTT.